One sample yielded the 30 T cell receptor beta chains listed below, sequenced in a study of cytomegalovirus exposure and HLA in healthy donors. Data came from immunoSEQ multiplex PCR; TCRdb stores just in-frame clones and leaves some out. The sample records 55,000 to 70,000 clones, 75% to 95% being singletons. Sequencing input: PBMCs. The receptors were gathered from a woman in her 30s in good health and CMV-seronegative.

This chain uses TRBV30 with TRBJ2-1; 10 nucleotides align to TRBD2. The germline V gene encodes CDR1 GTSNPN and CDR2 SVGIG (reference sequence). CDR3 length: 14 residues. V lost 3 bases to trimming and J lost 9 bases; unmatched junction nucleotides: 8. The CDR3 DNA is TGTGCCTGGAGGGAGGCTAGCGGGAGCGGTGAGCAGTTCTTC. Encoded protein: CAWREASGSGEQFF. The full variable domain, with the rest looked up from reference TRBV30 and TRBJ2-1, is SQTIHQWPATLVQPVGSPLSLECTVEGTSNPNLYWYRQAAGRGLQLLFYSVGIGQISSEVPQNLSASRPQDRQFILSSKKLLLSDSGFYLCAWREASGSGEQFFGPGTRLTVL.

This chain's CDR3 is CSVEGVGETQYF. The CDR3 bases are TGCAGCGTTGAGGGCGTGGGAGAGACCCAGTACTTC. The chain recombines TRBV29-1 with TRBJ2-5; D gene unclear. V shed 3 bases and J shed 4 bases, with 9 bases lying between them. In germline, CDR1 is SQVTM, CDR2 ANQGSEA. The CDR3 contains 12 residues.

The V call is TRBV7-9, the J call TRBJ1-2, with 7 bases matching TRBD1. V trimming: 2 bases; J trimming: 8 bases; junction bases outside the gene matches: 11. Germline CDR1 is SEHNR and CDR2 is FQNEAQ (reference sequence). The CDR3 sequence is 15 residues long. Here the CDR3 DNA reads TGTGCCAGCAGCTTACGGCGGGACAGACTGGACGGCTACACCTTC. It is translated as CASSLRRDRLDGYTF.

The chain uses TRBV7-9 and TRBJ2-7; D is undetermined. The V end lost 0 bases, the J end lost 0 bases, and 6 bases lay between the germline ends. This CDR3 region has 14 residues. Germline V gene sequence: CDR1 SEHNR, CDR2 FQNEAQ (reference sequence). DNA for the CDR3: TGTGCCAGCAGCTTAGCGAGTCACTCCTACGAGCAGTACTTC. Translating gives CASSLASHSYEQYF.

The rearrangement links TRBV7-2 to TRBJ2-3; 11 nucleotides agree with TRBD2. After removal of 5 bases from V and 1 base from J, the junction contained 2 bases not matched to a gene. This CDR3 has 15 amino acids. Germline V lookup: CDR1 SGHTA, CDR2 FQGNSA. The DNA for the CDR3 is TGTGCCAGCAGCGTGGGACTAGCGGGCACAGATACGCAGTATTTT. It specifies CASSVGLAGTDTQYF.

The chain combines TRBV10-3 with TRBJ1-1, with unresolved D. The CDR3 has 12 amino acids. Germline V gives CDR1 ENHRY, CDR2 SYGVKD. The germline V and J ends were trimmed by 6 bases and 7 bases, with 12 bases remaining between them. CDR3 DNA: TGTGCCATCAGGGAAACGGGAGGTGAAGCTTTCTTT. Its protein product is CAIRETGGEAFF.

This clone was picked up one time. The CDR3 is CAISAPISRESDNEQFF. For the CDR3, the DNA is TGTGCCATCAGCGCTCCCATTTCGCGGGAGTCCGACAATGAGCAGTTCTTC. This chain connects TRBV10-3 to TRBJ2-1; 7 bases are a match to TRBD2. Germline CDR1 is ENHRY and CDR2 is SYGVKD. The CDR3 sequence is 17 residues long. The junction had 16 bases not matched to a gene; V was cut back by 6 bases and J by 5 bases.

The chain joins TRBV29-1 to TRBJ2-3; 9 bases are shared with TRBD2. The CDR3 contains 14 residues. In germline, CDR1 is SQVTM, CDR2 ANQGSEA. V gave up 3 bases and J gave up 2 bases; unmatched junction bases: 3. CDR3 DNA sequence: TGCAGCGTTGATGGCGGGAGGGTCACAGATACGCAGTATTTT. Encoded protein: CSVDGGRVTDTQYF.

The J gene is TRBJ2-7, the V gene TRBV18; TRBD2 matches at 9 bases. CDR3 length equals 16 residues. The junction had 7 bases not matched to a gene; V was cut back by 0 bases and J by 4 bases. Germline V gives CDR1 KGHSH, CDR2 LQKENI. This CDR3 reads CASSPPSGGLGYEQYF. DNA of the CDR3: TGTGCCAGCTCACCACCAAGCGGGGGGTTAGGGTACGAGCAGTACTTC. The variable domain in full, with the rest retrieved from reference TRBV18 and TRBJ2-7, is NAGVMQNPRHLVRRRGQEARLRCSPMKGHSHVYWYRQLPEEGLKFMVYLQKENIIDESGMPKERFSAEFPKEGPSILRIQQVVRGDSAAYFCASSPPSGGLGYEQYFGPGTRLTVT.

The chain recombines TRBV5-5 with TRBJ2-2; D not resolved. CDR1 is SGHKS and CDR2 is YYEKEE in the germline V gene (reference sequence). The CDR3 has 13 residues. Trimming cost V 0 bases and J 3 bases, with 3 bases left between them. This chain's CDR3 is CASSLDYTGELFF. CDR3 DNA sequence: TGTGCCAGCAGCTTGGACTACACCGGGGAGCTGTTTTTT.

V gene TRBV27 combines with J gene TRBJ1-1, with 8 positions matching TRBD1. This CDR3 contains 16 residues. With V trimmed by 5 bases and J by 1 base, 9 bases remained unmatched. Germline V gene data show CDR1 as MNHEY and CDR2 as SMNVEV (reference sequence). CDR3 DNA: TGTGCCAGCAGTCCACTGACAGGGGCCTCGAACACTGAAGCTTTCTTT. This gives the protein CASSPLTGASNTEAFF.

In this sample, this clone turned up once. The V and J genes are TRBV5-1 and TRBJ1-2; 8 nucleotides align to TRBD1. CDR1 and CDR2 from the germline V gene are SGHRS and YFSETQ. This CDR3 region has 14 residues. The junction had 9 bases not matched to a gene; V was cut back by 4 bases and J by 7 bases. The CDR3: CASSPTGQDFGYTF. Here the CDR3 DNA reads TGCGCCAGCAGCCCAACGGGACAGGATTTTGGCTACACCTTC. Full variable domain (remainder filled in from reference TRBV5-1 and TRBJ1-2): KAGVTQTPRYLIKTRGQQVTLSCSPISGHRSVSWYQQTPGQGLQFLFEYFSETQRNKGNFPGRFSGRQFSNSRSEMNVSTLELGDSALYLCASSPTGQDFGYTFGSGTRLTVV.

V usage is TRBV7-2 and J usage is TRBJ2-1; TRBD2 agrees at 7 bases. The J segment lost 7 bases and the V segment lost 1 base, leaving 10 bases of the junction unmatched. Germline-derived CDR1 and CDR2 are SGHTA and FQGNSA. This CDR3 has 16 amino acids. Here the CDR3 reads CASSLVGTSAGNEQFF. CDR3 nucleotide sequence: TGTGCCAGCAGCTTAGTGGGCACTAGCGCAGGAAATGAGCAGTTCTTC.

CDR3 nucleotide sequence: TGCGCCAGCAGGGGGGGGACTGACAATACGCAGTATTTT. The encoded protein is CASRGGTDNTQYF. The chain couples TRBV10-1 to TRBJ2-3; TRBD2 agrees at 7 bases. The CDR3 is 13 amino acids. Germline trimming cut 6 bases from V and 7 bases from J; bases unmatched to any gene: 7. Germline V gene lookup returns CDR1 WNHNN and CDR2 SYGVQD (reference sequence).

Written as DNA, the CDR3 is TGTGCCAGCAGTGACCGGGACAATAGGTACTTC. This codes for CASSDRDNRYF. This sequence joins TRBV6-1 and TRBJ2-7, with a weak D call TRBD1 (6 bases). Per the germline V gene, CDR1 is MNHNS and CDR2 is SASEGT. The CDR3 runs to 11 residues. Trimming stripped 3 bases from V and 12 bases from J, with 12 bases between.

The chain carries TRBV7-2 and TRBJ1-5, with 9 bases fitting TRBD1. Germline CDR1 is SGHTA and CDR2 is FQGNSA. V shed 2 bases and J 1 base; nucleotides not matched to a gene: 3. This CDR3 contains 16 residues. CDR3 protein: CASSLNRGLSNQPQHF. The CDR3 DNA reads TGTGCCAGCAGCTTAAACAGGGGGCTGAGCAATCAGCCCCAGCATTTT.

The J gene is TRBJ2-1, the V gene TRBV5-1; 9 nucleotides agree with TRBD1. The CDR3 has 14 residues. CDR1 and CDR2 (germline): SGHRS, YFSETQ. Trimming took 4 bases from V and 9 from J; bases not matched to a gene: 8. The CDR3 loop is CASSTRDRAGEQFF. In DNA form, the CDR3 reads TGCGCCAGCAGCACCCGGGACAGGGCGGGTGAGCAGTTCTTC.

The CDR3 sequence is CAWSPRPEGYTF. The CDR3 coding sequence is TGTGCCTGGAGTCCACGACCGGAGGGCTACACCTTC. V usage is TRBV30 and J usage is TRBJ1-2; no clear D gene. The CDR3 length is 12 residues. Germline V gene lookup returns CDR1 GTSNPN and CDR2 SVGIG (reference sequence). With 2 bases removed from V and 8 bases from J, the gap between germline ends came to 12 bases.

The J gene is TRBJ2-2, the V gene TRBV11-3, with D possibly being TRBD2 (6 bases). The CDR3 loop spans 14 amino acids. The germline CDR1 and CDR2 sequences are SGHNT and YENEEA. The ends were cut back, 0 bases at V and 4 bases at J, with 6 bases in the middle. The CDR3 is CASSLEGGTGELFF. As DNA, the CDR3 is TGTGCCAGCAGCTTAGAGGGGGGCACCGGGGAGCTGTTTTTT.

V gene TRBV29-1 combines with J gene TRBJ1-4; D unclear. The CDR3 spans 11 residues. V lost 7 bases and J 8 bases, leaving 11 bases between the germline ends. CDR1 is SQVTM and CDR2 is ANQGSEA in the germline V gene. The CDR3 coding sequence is TGCAGCGGGGAGGCAAACGAAAAACTGTTTTTT. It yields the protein CSGEANEKLFF.

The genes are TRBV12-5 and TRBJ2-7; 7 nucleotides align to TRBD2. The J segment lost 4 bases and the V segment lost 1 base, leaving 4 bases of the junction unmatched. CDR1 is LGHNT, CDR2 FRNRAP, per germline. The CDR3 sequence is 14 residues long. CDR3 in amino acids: CASGLALASYEQYF. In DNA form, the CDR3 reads TGTGCTAGTGGTTTGGCACTAGCGAGTTACGAGCAGTACTTC. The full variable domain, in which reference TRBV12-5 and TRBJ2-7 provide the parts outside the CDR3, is DARVTQTPRHKVTEMGQEVTMRCQPILGHNTVFWYRQTMMQGLELLAYFRNRAPLDDSGMPKDRFSAEMPDATLATLKIQPSEPRDSAVYFCASGLALASYEQYFGPGTRLTVT.

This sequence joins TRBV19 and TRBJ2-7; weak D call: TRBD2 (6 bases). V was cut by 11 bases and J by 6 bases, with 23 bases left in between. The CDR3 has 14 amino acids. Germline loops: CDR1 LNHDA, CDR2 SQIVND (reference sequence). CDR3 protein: CAGANRDLSPEQYF. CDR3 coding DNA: TGTGCCGGGGCAAACCGGGACTTATCACCCGAGCAGTACTTC.

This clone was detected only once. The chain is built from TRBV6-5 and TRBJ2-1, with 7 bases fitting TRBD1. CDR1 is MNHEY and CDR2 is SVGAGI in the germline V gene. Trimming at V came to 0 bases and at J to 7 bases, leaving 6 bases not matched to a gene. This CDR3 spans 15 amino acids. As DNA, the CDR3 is TGTGCCAGCAGTTACTCGACAGGGCTAGCTAATGAGCAGTTCTTC. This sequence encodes CASSYSTGLANEQFF.

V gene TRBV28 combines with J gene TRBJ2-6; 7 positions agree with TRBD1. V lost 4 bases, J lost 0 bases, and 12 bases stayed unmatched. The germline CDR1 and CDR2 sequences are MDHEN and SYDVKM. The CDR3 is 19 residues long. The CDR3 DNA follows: TGTGCCAGCAGTTCCCCTTCCCGACAGGGTAGCTCTGGGGCCAACGTCCTGACTTTC. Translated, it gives CASSSPSRQGSSGANVLTF.

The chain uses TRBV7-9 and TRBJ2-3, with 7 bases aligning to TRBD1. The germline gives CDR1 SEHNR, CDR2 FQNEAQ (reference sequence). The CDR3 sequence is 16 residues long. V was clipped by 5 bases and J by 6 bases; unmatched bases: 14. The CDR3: CASSPYRDSSIDTQYF. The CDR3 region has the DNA TGTGCCAGCAGCCCCTACCGGGACAGCTCTATCGATACGCAGTATTTT.

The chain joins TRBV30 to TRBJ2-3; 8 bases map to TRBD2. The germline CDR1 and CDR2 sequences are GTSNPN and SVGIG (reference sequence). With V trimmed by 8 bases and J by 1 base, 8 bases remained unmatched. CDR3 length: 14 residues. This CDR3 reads CAANGRAGTDTQYF. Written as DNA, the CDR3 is TGTGCCGCAAACGGGAGGGCCGGCACAGATACGCAGTATTTT.

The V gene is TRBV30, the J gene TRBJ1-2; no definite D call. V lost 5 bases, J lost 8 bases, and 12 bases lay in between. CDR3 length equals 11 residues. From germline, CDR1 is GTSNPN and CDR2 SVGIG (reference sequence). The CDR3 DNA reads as TGTGCCTGGGCCCCGTCACACGGCTACACCTTC. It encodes CAWAPSHGYTF.

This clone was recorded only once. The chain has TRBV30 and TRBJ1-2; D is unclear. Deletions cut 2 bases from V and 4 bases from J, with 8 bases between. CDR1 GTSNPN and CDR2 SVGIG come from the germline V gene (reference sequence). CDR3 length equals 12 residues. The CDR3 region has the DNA TGTGCCTGGAGTCGATGGAGCTATGGCTACACCTTC. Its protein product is CAWSRWSYGYTF.

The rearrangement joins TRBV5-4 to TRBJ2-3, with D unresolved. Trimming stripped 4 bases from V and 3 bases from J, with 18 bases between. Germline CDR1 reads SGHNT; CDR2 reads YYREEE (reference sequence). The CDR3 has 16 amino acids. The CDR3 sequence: CASSPTYSRLTDTQYF. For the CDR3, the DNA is TGTGCCAGCAGCCCGACTTATTCTAGGCTGACAGATACGCAGTATTTT. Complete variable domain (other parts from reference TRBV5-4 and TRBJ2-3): ETGVTQSPTHLIKTRGQQVTLRCSSQSGHNTVSWYQQALGQGPQFIFQYYREEENGRGNFPPRFSGLQFPNYSSELNVNALELDDSALYLCASSPTYSRLTDTQYFGPGTRLTVL.

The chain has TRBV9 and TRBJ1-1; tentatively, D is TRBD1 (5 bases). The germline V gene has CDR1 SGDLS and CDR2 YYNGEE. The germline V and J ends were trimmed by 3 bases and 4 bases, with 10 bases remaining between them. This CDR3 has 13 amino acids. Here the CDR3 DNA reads TGTGCCAGCAGCGCCCAAGGGGTCACTGAAGCTTTCTTT. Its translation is CASSAQGVTEAFF.